Below, 22 T cell receptor beta chains from the same sample are listed, as sequenced in a study of T cell changes during pregnancy in multiple sclerosis. The method was immunoSEQ multiplex PCR; TCRdb's version includes in-frame clones alone and lacks a portion of them. The data hold roughly 38,000 clones, with about 88% observed a single time. Sequences were derived from CD8+ T cells from peripheral blood mononuclear cells, sampled in the third trimester of pregnancy. These receptors all stem from a female donor with multiple sclerosis, enrolled in a pregnancy study.

The chain combines TRBV28 with TRBJ1-6; TRBD1 matches at 8 bases. Germline V lookup: CDR1 MDHEN, CDR2 SYDVKM. Trimming at V came to 3 bases and at J to 2 bases, leaving 12 bases not matched to a gene. The CDR3 is 19 residues long. The CDR3 DNA reads as TGTGCCAGCAGTTTTTTTGGGCAGGGGGCTCGACCCTATAATTCACCCCTCCACTTT. Its translation: CASSFFGQGARPYNSPLHF.

V usage is TRBV28 and J usage is TRBJ2-7; perhaps TRBD1 as D (6 bases). The CDR3 consists of 13 residues. Between the trimmed V and J ends, which lost 6 bases and 1 base, there was a span of 10 bases. In germline, CDR1 is MDHEN, CDR2 SYDVKM. This chain's CDR3 is CASSPGQSYEQYF. CDR3 bases: TGTGCCAGCAGCCCAGGACAGTCCTACGAGCAGTACTTC.

This clone appeared once. The chain links TRBV27 to TRBJ1-2; D call uncertain. V lost 2 bases, J lost 1 base, and 5 bases lay in between. Germline V gene lookup returns CDR1 MNHEY and CDR2 SMNVEV (reference sequence). The CDR3 has 13 residues. CDR3 DNA sequence: TGTGCCAGCAGTTTAAACAGTAACTATGGCTACACCTTC. Translation gives CASSLNSNYGYTF.

The chain links TRBV4-3 to TRBJ1-1; D is perhaps TRBD1 (5 bases). The CDR3 is 15 residues long. Germline-derived CDR1 and CDR2 are LGHNA and YSLEER. The V end lost 0 bases, the J end lost 11 bases, and 19 bases lay between the germline ends. CDR3: CASSQDLRQSLGAFF. The CDR3 DNA reads as TGCGCCAGCAGCCAAGATTTACGACAGTCCCTTGGCGCTTTCTTT.

Of note for this clone: The limits of the CDR3 on the DNA are not certain, so only TCRdb's listed CDR3 is given. This chain uses TRBV13 with TRBJ2-7; the listed D gene, TRBD1, was not tested against the DNA. Per germline, CDR1 PRHDT and CDR2 FYEKMQ (reference sequence). The CDR3 region is 15 residues in length, termini included. CDR3 loop: CASSFGPGQGYEQYF.

By sample share, this clone is medium-sized. J is TRBJ2-6 and V is TRBV5-5; a possible D gene is TRBD1 (5 bases). This CDR3 is 17 amino acids long. V was clipped by 2 bases and J by 0 bases, with 12 bases between them. Per the germline V gene, CDR1 is SGHKS and CDR2 is YYEKEE (reference sequence). The CDR3 here is CASSLQVYSSGANVLTF. Here the CDR3 DNA reads TGTGCCAGCAGCTTACAGGTTTATAGCTCTGGGGCCAACGTCCTGACTTTC.

This rearrangement joins TRBV27 to TRBJ2-3, with D perhaps matching TRBD1 (5 bases). V was clipped by 7 bases and J by 6 bases, with 14 bases between them. Per germline, CDR1 MNHEY and CDR2 SMNVEV (reference sequence). The CDR3 is made up of 13 amino acids. The CDR3 reads CASTMTEHDTQYF. CDR3 DNA sequence: TGTGCCAGCACAATGACAGAACACGATACGCAGTATTTT.

The genes are TRBV19 and TRBJ1-2, with a tentative D call TRBD1 (5 bases). V was pared by 1 base and J by 2 bases, with 14 bases between. Germline V gene lookup returns CDR1 LNHDA and CDR2 SQIVND (reference sequence). This CDR3 is built from 16 residues. The CDR3 protein is CASSIAGYDANYGYTF. In nucleotides, the CDR3 is TGTGCCAGTAGTATAGCAGGGTATGATGCCAACTATGGCTACACCTTC.

Here the CDR3 reads CASSDPPRYEQYF. For the CDR3, the DNA is TGTGCCAGCAGTGACCCCCCCCGCTACGAGCAGTACTTC. The rearrangement joins TRBV2 to TRBJ2-7; D call uncertain. The CDR3 runs to 13 residues. V was shortened by 3 bases and J by 3 bases, with 9 bases between the two germline ends. Germline CDR1 SNHLY, CDR2 FYNNEI.

The V and J genes are TRBV4-3 and TRBJ1-1; D ambiguous. The CDR3 contains 15 residues. CDR1 is LGHNA, CDR2 YSLEER, per germline. Between the trimmed V and J ends, which lost 1 base and 3 bases, there was a span of 12 bases. CDR3 in amino acids: CASSQGWVADTEAFF. The CDR3 nucleotides read TGCGCCAGCAGCCAAGGATGGGTAGCCGACACTGAAGCTTTCTTT.

V usage is TRBV9 and J usage is TRBJ2-2, with D unclear. The CDR3 is made up of 12 amino acids. Deletions cut 4 bases from V and 1 base from J, with 2 bases between. Per germline, CDR1 SGDLS and CDR2 YYNGEE. The DNA for the CDR3 is TGTGCCAGCAGCCAGAACACCGGGGAGCTGTTTTTT. Amino acid sequence: CASSQNTGELFF. The full variable domain, its missing parts supplied by reference TRBV9 and TRBJ2-2, is DSGVTQTPKHLITATGQRVTLRCSPRSGDLSVYWYQQSLDQGLQFLIQYYNGEERAKGNILERFSAQQFPDLHSELNLSSLELGDSALYFCASSQNTGELFFGEGSRLTVL.

The chain has TRBV9 and TRBJ2-3, with 7 nucleotides matching TRBD1. The CDR3 contains 16 residues. Per the germline V gene, CDR1 is SGDLS and CDR2 is YYNGEE. The V gene end was trimmed by 0 bases and the J gene end by 2 bases; junction bases not matched to a gene: 6. The CDR3 bases are TGTGCCAGCAGCGTAGGACAGGGAATCACCACAGATACGCAGTATTTT. Its translation is CASSVGQGITTDTQYF.

V is TRBV11-2 and J is TRBJ2-7; weak D call: TRBD2 (5 bases). This CDR3 comprises 12 residues. Germline CDR1 SGHAT, CDR2 FQNNGV. With 6 bases removed from V and 5 bases from J, the gap between germline ends came to 11 bases. The DNA of the CDR3 is TGTGCCAGCAGTTCTCGGACTGACGAGCAGTACTTC. Protein sequence: CASSSRTDEQYF.

The rearrangement links TRBV27 to TRBJ1-1; a possible D gene is TRBD1 (5 bases). Germline CDR1 and CDR2: MNHEY and SMNVEV (reference sequence). This CDR3 is 14 amino acids long. V lost 6 bases and J 3 bases, leaving 14 bases between the germline ends. The CDR3 nucleotides are TGTGCCAGCAGCGTGCGGGGGTTAGACACTGAAGCTTTCTTT. Protein: CASSVRGLDTEAFF.

This clone was picked up one time. The chain links TRBV6-5 to TRBJ1-2; D remains ambiguous. The CDR3 length is 11 residues. Germline lookup yields CDR1 MNHEY and CDR2 SVGAGI. Trimming took 6 bases from V and 5 from J, leaving 7 bases between them. The CDR3 reads CASRTGYGYTF. The DNA of the CDR3 is TGTGCCAGCAGGACGGGATATGGCTACACCTTC.

A single count supports this clone. The chain recombines TRBV6-5 with TRBJ1-1; 7 positions agree with TRBD1. Germline V gene sequence: CDR1 MNHEY, CDR2 SVGAGI. V was clipped by 4 bases and J by 0 bases; unmatched bases: 8. The CDR3 extends over 16 amino acids. CDR3 protein: CASSLTGEVVNTEAFF. CDR3 DNA sequence: TGTGCCAGCAGTTTAACAGGGGAGGTGGTGAACACTGAAGCTTTCTTT.

V gene TRBV7-9 combines with J gene TRBJ1-1; 7 nucleotides align to TRBD1. With 0 bases clipped from V and 10 bases from J, the junction kept 8 bases outside the gene matches. The CDR3 sequence is 14 residues long. Germline V gene data show CDR1 as SEHNR and CDR2 as FQNEAQ (reference sequence). The CDR3 DNA is TGTGCCAGCAGCTTAGCGTTGCAGGGGGTGGTAGCTTTCTTT. Translation gives CASSLALQGVVAFF. The whole variable domain, remainder taken from reference TRBV7-9 and TRBJ1-1, is DTGVSQNPRHKITKRGQNVTFRCDPISEHNRLYWYRQTLGQGPEFLTYFQNEAQLEKSRLLSDRFSAERPKGSFSTLEIQRTEQGDSAMYLCASSLALQGVVAFFGQGTRLTVV.

The V and J genes are TRBV10-3 and TRBJ2-7, with a tentative D call TRBD1 (5 bases). Germline V gene sequence: CDR1 ENHRY, CDR2 SYGVKD. The CDR3 is 16 amino acids. Trimming shortened V by 0 bases and J by 5 bases, and 17 bases separated the two germline ends. CDR3 sequence (DNA): TGTGCCATCAGTGAGTCGTTGGGCAGGGTAACCCACGAGCAGTACTTC. This codes for CAISESLGRVTHEQYF.

The chain uses TRBV19 and TRBJ1-6, with D tentatively TRBD1 (6 bases). The CDR3 runs to 13 residues. The V gene lost 7 bases and the J gene lost 7 bases, with 11 bases spanning the gap. Germline CDR1 reads LNHDA; CDR2 reads SQIVND (reference sequence). The CDR3 DNA is TGTGCCAGTACAAGGACAGAAAATTCACCCCTCCACTTT. It is translated as CASTRTENSPLHF.

The chain uses TRBV6-4 and TRBJ2-3; TRBD2 matches at 10 bases. This CDR3 has 15 residues. With V trimmed by 4 bases and J by 1 base, 2 bases remained unmatched. CDR1 and CDR2 (germline): MRHNA, SNTAGT. This CDR3 is CASSVTSGGTDTQYF. DNA for the CDR3: TGTGCCAGCAGTGTTACTAGCGGGGGCACAGATACGCAGTATTTT.

This clone came up once. The chain links TRBV11-1 to TRBJ1-1, with no clear D. The germline V gene has CDR1 SGHAT and CDR2 FQDESV (reference sequence). The CDR3 length is 16 residues. Trimming shortened V by 1 base and J by 1 base, and 13 bases separated the two germline ends. As DNA, the CDR3 is TGTGCCAGCAGCTTAGTATCACACCGATCGAACACTGAAGCTTTCTTT. The encoded protein is CASSLVSHRSNTEAFF.

This chain links TRBV28 with TRBJ2-7; 7 bases align to TRBD1. CDR3 length: 15 residues. J lost 4 bases, V lost 5 bases, and 11 bases had no gene match. Per the germline V gene, CDR1 is MDHEN and CDR2 is SYDVKM. CDR3 in amino acids: CASSETDRNYYEQYF. The CDR3 DNA follows: TGTGCCAGCAGTGAGACGGACAGGAATTATTACGAGCAGTACTTC. Full variable domain (remainder filled in from reference TRBV28 and TRBJ2-7): DVKVTQSSRYLVKRTGEKVFLECVQDMDHENMFWYRQDPGLGLRLIYFSYDVKMKEKGDIPEGYSVSREKKERFSLILESASTNQTSMYLCASSETDRNYYEQYFGPGTRLTVT.